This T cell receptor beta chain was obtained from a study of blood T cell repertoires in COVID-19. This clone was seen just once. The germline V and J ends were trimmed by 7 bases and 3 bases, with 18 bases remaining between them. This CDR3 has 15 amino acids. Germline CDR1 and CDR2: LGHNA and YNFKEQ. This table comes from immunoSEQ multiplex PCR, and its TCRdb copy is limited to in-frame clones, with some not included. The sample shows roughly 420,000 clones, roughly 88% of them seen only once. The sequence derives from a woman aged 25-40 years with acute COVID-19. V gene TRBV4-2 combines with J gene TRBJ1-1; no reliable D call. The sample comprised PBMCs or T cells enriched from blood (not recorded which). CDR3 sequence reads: CASTPVIGSDTEAFF. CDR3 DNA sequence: TGTGCCAGCACACCAGTTATCGGGTCCGACACTGAAGCTTTCTTT.